The 32 T cell receptor beta chains below come from one sample, sequenced in a study of response to subunit inactivated influenza vaccine (dated by TCRdb to 2017 to 2018). Per the publication, the time point label means: around 47 days after influenza vaccine administration. Library creation used RT-PCR. TCRdb names Illumina HiSeq 2500 as the instrument used. The public reads were run again by TCRdb, first through fastp at Q25 and then through MiXCR, and only productive beta chains were kept. Duplicate CDR3 protein sequences are folded into a single record with the most common DNA and genes. This sample is represented by roughly 150,000 distinct CDR3 sequences; 11% of them were singletons. Around 12% of the sample comes from the top ten. The material sequenced was non-naive T cells sorted from PBMCs, taken around seven weeks after vaccination. Reading the label with the study, this specimen's cell subset or site is: memory T cell fraction. These receptor sequences come from a man aged 45 to 65 who received an inactivated influenza vaccine. Donor details come from another sample of the same person, matched by shared clones.

The chain employs TRBV7-2 and TRBJ2-7; 11 nucleotides agree with TRBD2. CDR1 and CDR2 from the germline V gene are SGHTA and FQGNSA. The CDR3 extends over 14 amino acids. Losses at the gene ends were 7 bases for V and 2 bases for J; bases not matched to a gene: 4. The CDR3 sequence is CASTPGLAAYEQYF. The CDR3 region has the DNA TGTGCCAGCACCCCGGGACTAGCGGCCTACGAGCAGTACTTC.

This clonotype came up a few times. The gene calls are TRBV4-3 and TRBJ1-2; D not resolved. The CDR3 length is 14 residues. CDR1 and CDR2 (germline): LGHNA, YSLEER. Trimming removed 0 bases at V and 8 bases at J, with 13 bases between. The CDR3 loop reads CASSQDVTAVGYTF. Here the CDR3 DNA reads TGCGCCAGCAGCCAAGATGTGACGGCAGTCGGCTACACCTTC.

This clonotype has ten or more counts. The chain has TRBV6-1 and TRBJ2-1; D perhaps matches TRBD1 (6 bases). Germline-derived CDR1 and CDR2 are MNHNS and SASEGT. The CDR3 is 13 amino acids. V was trimmed by 9 bases and J by 10 bases, leaving 19 bases between them. DNA of the CDR3: TGTGCCAGTTATAGCGTCCAGGGGCTCGAGCAGTTCTTC. As protein: CASYSVQGLEQFF.

This clonotype has only a few counts. CDR3 loop: CASSLKIRGMNTEAFF. CDR3 DNA: TGTGCCAGCAGTTTGAAGATCAGGGGTATGAACACTGAAGCTTTCTTT. The rearrangement joins TRBV6-2 or TRBV6-3 to TRBJ1-1; possibly TRBD1 for D (6 bases). V shed 4 bases and J shed 0 bases, with 15 bases lying between them. Germline V CDR1 and CDR2: MNHEY, SVGEGT. This CDR3 has 16 residues.

The sample holds many counts of this clonotype. The chain is built from TRBV5-1 and TRBJ1-1; D is undetermined. CDR1 SGHRS and CDR2 YFSETQ come from the germline V gene. The CDR3 loop spans 12 amino acids. V lost 6 bases to trimming and J lost 2 bases, with 8 bases between them. The CDR3 here is CASKSANTEAFF. For the CDR3, the DNA is TGCGCCAGCAAGTCAGCTAACACTGAAGCTTTCTTT.

This sequence joins TRBV2 and TRBJ2-7; 11 nucleotides line up with TRBD1. This CDR3 region has 14 residues. Looked up from germline, CDR1 is SNHLY and CDR2 is FYNNEI. Trimming cost V 8 bases and J 5 bases; bases outside gene matches: 8. The CDR3 coding sequence is TGTGCCAGCTTAAGGGACAGGGGGGGCGACGAGCAGTACTTC. It translates to CASLRDRGGDEQYF.

This sequence joins TRBV5-1 and TRBJ1-6; 9 nucleotides agree with TRBD1. The germline CDR1 and CDR2 sequences are SGHRS and YFSETQ. Losses at the gene ends were 4 bases for V and 8 bases for J; bases not matched to a gene: 7. The CDR3 has 15 amino acids. CDR3 amino acids: CASSPTGTGHSPLHF. The CDR3 nucleotides are TGCGCCAGCAGCCCCACCGGGACAGGGCATTCACCCCTCCACTTT.

This clonotype has a count of ten or more. J is TRBJ1-5 and V is TRBV12-3 or TRBV12-4; TRBD1 agrees at 7 bases. This CDR3 comprises 16 residues. The V segment lost 5 bases and the J segment 3 bases; nucleotides outside the gene matches: 10. The CDR3 DNA is TGTGCCAGCAGTCGAACAGGGGTCTCGGTCAATCAGCCCCAGCATTTT. Translating it yields CASSRTGVSVNQPQHF.

This clonotype was counted at least ten times. The rearrangement joins TRBV12-3 or TRBV12-4 to TRBJ2-1, with D possibly being TRBD2 (6 bases). The CDR3 extends over 14 amino acids. V lost 7 bases to trimming and J lost 6 bases, with 16 bases between them. The CDR3 loop is CASTESRAGNEQFF. CDR3 in DNA: TGTGCCAGCACCGAGTCCAGAGCGGGCAATGAGCAGTTCTTC.

The gene calls are TRBV7-2 and TRBJ2-3, with TRBD2 as a possible D gene (7 bases). CDR3 length: 13 residues. Per the germline V gene, CDR1 is SGHTA and CDR2 is FQGNSA. Between the trimmed V and J ends, which lost 7 bases and 5 bases, there was a span of 13 bases. The CDR3 loop is CASKGGAKDTQYF. DNA of the CDR3: TGTGCCAGCAAGGGGGGGGCCAAAGATACGCAGTATTTT.

This clonotype appeared many times. The chain carries TRBV28 and TRBJ1-2; a possible D gene is TRBD1 (5 bases). The V and J ends lost 3 bases and 4 bases respectively, with 18 bases between them. Germline V gene sequence: CDR1 MDHEN, CDR2 SYDVKM. This CDR3 comprises 16 residues. CDR3 residues: CASSFNPRQISYGYTF. The CDR3 nucleotides are TGTGCCAGCAGTTTCAATCCAAGACAGATTTCCTATGGCTACACCTTC.

This clonotype was seen many times. The chain uses TRBV7-9 and TRBJ2-5, with D hard to call. The germline gives CDR1 SEHNR, CDR2 FQNEAQ (reference sequence). Trimming took off 2 bases at V and 3 bases at J, with 7 bases between the two ends. The CDR3 runs to 13 residues. DNA of the CDR3: TGTGCCAGCAGCTTACCAGTTGAAGAGACCCAGTACTTC. It yields the protein CASSLPVEETQYF.

This clonotype occurred many times. The chain combines TRBV4-3 with TRBJ2-7; 8 bases align to TRBD2. Germline V gene data show CDR1 as LGHNA and CDR2 as YSLEER. This CDR3 has 15 residues. V was pared by 1 base and J by 5 bases, with 7 bases of the junction left unmatched. The CDR3 DNA is TGCGCCAGCAGCCAAGGGACGGGGCGGGGGGACGAGCAGTACTTC. Its protein is CASSQGTGRGDEQYF.

The V and J genes are TRBV28 and TRBJ2-3; perhaps TRBD2 as D (5 bases). The CDR3 consists of 15 residues. Trimming removed 4 bases from V and 5 bases from J, with 16 bases in between. Germline V gene data show CDR1 as MDHEN and CDR2 as SYDVKM. CDR3 residues: CASSSSNGVKDTQYF. The CDR3 coding sequence is TGTGCCAGCAGTTCCTCCAACGGGGTCAAAGATACGCAGTATTTT.

This clonotype was counted between two and nine times. V is TRBV7-9 and J is TRBJ1-6, with a weak D call TRBD1 (5 bases). The germline V gene has CDR1 SEHNR and CDR2 FQNEAQ (reference sequence). The CDR3 contains 13 residues. Trimming pared 6 bases from V and 10 bases from J, leaving 13 bases between. The CDR3 sequence is CASRGQGDSPLHF. The CDR3 DNA is TGTGCCAGCAGAGGCCAGGGTGACTCACCCCTCCACTTT. The complete variable domain, with remaining parts taken from reference TRBV7-9 and TRBJ1-6, reads DTGVSQNPRHKITKRGQNVTFRCDPISEHNRLYWYRQTLGQGPEFLTYFQNEAQLEKSRLLSDRFSAERPKGSFSTLEIQRTEQGDSAMYLCASRGQGDSPLHFGNGTRLTVT.

The chain joins TRBV5-1 to TRBJ1-6, with TRBD1 identical over 9 bases. Germline CDR1 is SGHRS and CDR2 is YFSETQ. The CDR3 totals 15 residues. J lost 5 bases, V lost 4 bases, and 4 bases had no gene match. The CDR3 bases are TGCGCCAGCAGCCTACAGGGGGCTAATAATTCACCCCTCCACTTT. Its translation is CASSLQGANNSPLHF. The whole variable domain, remainder taken from reference TRBV5-1 and TRBJ1-6, is KAGVTQTPRYLIKTRGQQVTLSCSPISGHRSVSWYQQTPGQGLQFLFEYFSETQRNKGNFPGRFSGRQFSNSRSEMNVSTLELGDSALYLCASSLQGANNSPLHFGNGTRLTVT.

The chain couples TRBV6-5 to TRBJ2-7; 8 bases align to TRBD1. The CDR3 totals 15 residues. V was clipped by 1 base and J by 3 bases; unmatched bases: 5. The germline V gene encodes CDR1 MNHEY and CDR2 SVGAGI. The CDR3 spells CASSYYGRGLYEQYF. The CDR3 nucleotides read TGTGCCAGCAGTTACTATGGCAGGGGGCTCTACGAGCAGTACTTC.

This clonotype was observed a few times. The chain is built from TRBV28 and TRBJ2-4; no definite D call. The V end lost 4 bases, the J end lost 0 bases, and 13 bases lay between the germline ends. This CDR3 region has 16 residues. Germline V gives CDR1 MDHEN, CDR2 SYDVKM. CDR3 sequence reads: CASSSDPRLAKNIQYF. The DNA of the CDR3 is TGTGCCAGCAGTTCCGACCCCCGGCTAGCCAAAAACATTCAGTACTTC.

CDR3 nucleotide sequence: TGTGCCAGCAGCCAAGACCGGGGGGGAGGCACAGATACGCAGTATTTT. This gives the protein CASSQDRGGGTDTQYF. V and J are TRBV4-2 and TRBJ2-3, with 8 bases matching TRBD2. J gave up 1 base and V 0 bases, and 3 bases lay outside the gene matches. This CDR3 has 16 amino acids. Germline V CDR1 and CDR2: LGHNA, YNFKEQ.

This sequence joins TRBV7-7 and TRBJ2-3; 7 bases agree with TRBD2. The V gene's germline CDR1 is SSHAT and CDR2 FNYEAQ (reference sequence). This CDR3 has 15 residues. The J segment lost 2 bases and the V segment lost 1 base, leaving 3 bases of the junction unmatched. The CDR3 DNA reads as TGTGCCAGCAGCTTAGTAGCGGGCGCCACAGATACGCAGTATTTT. This sequence encodes CASSLVAGATDTQYF.

V is TRBV29-1 and J is TRBJ2-3; D not certain. Germline assignment: CDR1 SQVTM and CDR2 ANQGSEA. The CDR3 consists of 13 residues. The germline V and J ends were trimmed by 5 bases and 6 bases, with 15 bases remaining between them. The chain's CDR3 is CSVSLGLGDTQYF. CDR3 DNA: TGCAGCGTTTCCCTGGGTCTAGGCGATACGCAGTATTTT.

This clonotype has only a few counts. V usage is TRBV20-1 and J usage is TRBJ1-6; D unresolved. CDR1 is DFQATT, CDR2 SNEGSKA, per germline (reference sequence). V was cut by 7 bases and J by 7 bases, with 14 bases left in between. This CDR3 comprises 13 residues. CDR3 region: CSVREEGNSPLHF. DNA for the CDR3: TGCAGTGTGAGGGAGGAAGGCAATTCACCCCTCCACTTT.

The chain joins TRBV3-1 to TRBJ2-2; 8 positions match TRBD2. The CDR3 is 15 residues long. Per the germline V gene, CDR1 is LGHDT and CDR2 is YNNKEL (reference sequence). The ends lost 6 bases at V and 6 bases at J; junction bases unmatched: 9. This chain's CDR3 is CASSDTGTRSGELFF. CDR3 in DNA: TGTGCCAGCAGTGATACCGGGACTAGATCCGGGGAGCTGTTTTTT.

This clonotype was recorded once. CDR3 region: CASSQGATRPYF. Here the CDR3 DNA reads TGTGCCAGCAGCCAGGGGGCCACTCGGCCCTACTTC. The genes are TRBV3-1 and TRBJ2-7; weak D call: TRBD1 (6 bases). The V end was cut by 3 bases, the J end by 13 bases, with 16 bases between. CDR1 and CDR2 (germline): LGHDT, YNNKEL (reference sequence). The CDR3 spans 12 residues.

V usage is TRBV15 and J usage is TRBJ2-1; 11 nucleotides match TRBD2. V was pared by 4 bases and J by 1 base, with 0 bases of the junction left unmatched. CDR3 size: 15 residues. CDR1 LNHNV and CDR2 YYDKDF come from the germline V gene (reference sequence). The CDR3 coding sequence is TGTGCCACCAGCATAGCGGGAGGGTCCTACAATGAGCAGTTCTTC. Its translation is CATSIAGGSYNEQFF.

This chain uses TRBV6-2 or TRBV6-3 with TRBJ2-4; the match to TRBD2 covers 8 bases. The CDR3 length is 15 residues. V lost 6 bases to trimming and J lost 1 base; unmatched junction nucleotides: 5. In germline, CDR1 is MNHEY, CDR2 SVGEGT. The CDR3 DNA reads TGTGCCAGCAGCCCCCCGGGGGGGGCCAAAAACATTCAGTACTTC. Translating it yields CASSPPGGAKNIQYF.

The chain combines TRBV28 with TRBJ2-3; D is possibly TRBD2 (6 bases). Germline CDR1 MDHEN, CDR2 SYDVKM. The CDR3 has 15 residues. V lost 4 bases and J lost 6, with 17 bases in between. The CDR3 DNA sequence: TGTGCCAGCAGTTCTGGGACTCGGACGGCGGATACGCAGTATTTT. Translation: CASSSGTRTADTQYF.

The sample holds a few counts of this clonotype. The gene calls are TRBV2 and TRBJ1-2; perhaps TRBD1 as D (5 bases). The V gene lost 3 bases and the J gene lost 8 bases, with 16 bases spanning the gap. Germline V gene sequence: CDR1 SNHLY, CDR2 FYNNEI. The CDR3 runs 14 residues. The CDR3: CASSEGEKNGGYTF. CDR3 coding DNA: TGTGCCAGCAGTGAGGGGGAGAAGAACGGAGGCTACACCTTC.

This clonotype was picked up a small number of times. The chain is built from TRBV15 and TRBJ1-4; 7 nucleotides align to TRBD1. The germline V gene has CDR1 LNHNV and CDR2 YYDKDF (reference sequence). The V segment lost 1 base and the J segment 14 bases; nucleotides outside the gene matches: 10. The CDR3 covers 14 residues. CDR3 nucleotide sequence: TGTGCCACCAGCAGAGCCAGGACAGGTGGATGGCTGTTTTTT. This gives the protein CATSRARTGGWLFF. The variable domain in full, with the rest retrieved from reference TRBV15 and TRBJ1-4, is DAMVIQNPRYQVTQFGKPVTLSCSQTLNHNVMYWYQQKSSQAPKLLFHYYDKDFNNEADTPDNFQSRRPNTSFCFLDIRSPGLGDTAMYLCATSRARTGGWLFFGSGTQLSVL.

This chain joins TRBV7-2 and TRBJ2-2, with 11 bases fitting TRBD2. The germline gives CDR1 SGHTA, CDR2 FQGNSA. The CDR3 length is 16 residues. The V and J ends lost 4 bases and 0 bases, in that order; junction bases with no gene match: 1. The CDR3 sequence: CASSSSGGTNTGELFF. CDR3 DNA: TGTGCCAGCAGCTCTAGCGGGGGGACGAACACCGGGGAGCTGTTTTTT. Supplemented by reference TRBV7-2 and TRBJ2-2, the full variable domain reads GAGVSQSPSNKVTEKGKDVELRCDPISGHTALYWYRQSLGQGLEFLIYFQGNSAPDKSGLPSDRFSAERTGGSVSTLTIQRTQQEDSAVYLCASSSSGGTNTGELFFGEGSRLTVL.

This clonotype has a handful of counts. This chain links TRBV10-3 with TRBJ1-1; D is ambiguous. The CDR3 is made up of 13 amino acids. Germline-derived CDR1 and CDR2 are ENHRY and SYGVKD. Trimming pared 7 bases from V and 1 base from J, leaving 10 bases between. The CDR3 reads CAIMVTQNTEAFF. Written as DNA, the CDR3 is TGTGCCATCATGGTTACCCAGAACACTGAAGCTTTCTTT.

For this clonotype: At one of its ends the junction is not consistent with the germline gene, which may arise from a read error. The chain combines TRBV16 with TRBJ1-6; D remains unclear. This CDR3 region has 13 residues. Germline V lookup: CDR1 KGHSY, CDR2 FQNENV. The CDR3, as DNA: TGTGCCAGCAGCCAATCTACGAATTCACTCCTCCACTTT. It specifies CASSQSTNSLLHF.